Here is one T cell receptor (beta chain) with its context. Its matching antigen is unknown. The V end lost 0 bases, the J end lost 5 bases, and 11 bases lay between the germline ends. The CDR3 is 14 residues long. Germline loops: CDR1 LNHNV, CDR2 YYDKDF (reference sequence). This sample was taken from a study of T-cell reconstitution after alpha-beta-depleted transplantation in children. Study results and caveats: Alpha-beta T cells about two months after transplant reportedly derived from several hundred expanded graft clones. When one year had passed after transplant, most T-cell counts and diversity came from newly produced T cells.

The authors prepared the TCRbeta library with unique molecular identifiers. Each CDR3 protein is one row after TCRdb ran MiXCR on the PCR reads. The profile shows 100,000 to 120,000 distinct CDR3 sequences, about 6.5% of them singletons. The J gene is TRBJ2-7, the V gene TRBV15; tentative D call: TRBD1 (6 bases). The sequence was collected from a male patient between 2 and 9 years old who had a stem cell transplant for acute lymphoblastic leukemia, so the T cells may come from the graft donor. The source material was PBMCs, mostly from graft donor cells, sampled 360 days after TCRalphabeta/CD19-depleted stem cell transplant. The CDR3 protein is CATSRDRTEDEQYF. The CDR3 coding sequence is TGTGCCACCAGCAGAGATAGGACAGAGGACGAGCAGTACTTC.